This T cell receptor (beta chain) stems from a study of monozygotic twins with inflammatory bowel disease. Germline CDR1 and CDR2: MGHRA and YSYEKL. The CDR3 covers 15 residues. After re-calling the 5' RACE reads, TCRdb lists one entry per CDR3 protein, DNA absent. This table lists 80,000 or so distinct CDR3 sequences. The chain links TRBV4-1 to TRBJ1-6. Sequenced: blood. The clonotype originates from a human donor with ulcerative colitis or Crohn's disease, or a healthy co-twin of an affected twin (not recorded which). The CDR3 loop reads CASSLSTVRDSPLHF.